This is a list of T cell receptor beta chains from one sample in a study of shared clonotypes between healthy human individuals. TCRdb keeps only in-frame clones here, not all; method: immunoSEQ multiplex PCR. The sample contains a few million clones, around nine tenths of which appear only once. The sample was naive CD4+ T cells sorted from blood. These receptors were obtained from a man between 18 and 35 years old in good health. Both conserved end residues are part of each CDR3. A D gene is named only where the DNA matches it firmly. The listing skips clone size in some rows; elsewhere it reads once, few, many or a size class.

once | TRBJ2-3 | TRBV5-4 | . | TGTGCCAGCAGCTTGGTGGCGTCAGATACGCAGTATTTT | CASSLVASDTQYF
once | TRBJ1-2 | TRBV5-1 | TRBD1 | TGCGCCAGCAGCGGAGGACAGGGACTTCTGGAAGGCTACACCTTC | CASSGGQGLLEGYTF
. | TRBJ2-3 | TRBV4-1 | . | TGCGCCAGCAGCCATTCCCGGGACCCAAGCGCAGATACGCAGTATTTT | CASSHSRDPSADTQYF
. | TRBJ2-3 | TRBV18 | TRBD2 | TGTGCCAGCTCACAATCTCCGGGACTAGCGGGAGGAACAGATACGCAGTATTTT | CASSQSPGLAGGTDTQYF
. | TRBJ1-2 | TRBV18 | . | TGTGCCAGCTCACCGGACACGGGGAGCTATGGCTACACCTTC | CASSPDTGSYGYTF
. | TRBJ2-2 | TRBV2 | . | TGTGCCAGCAGTGTGGGCAGGGGCCAAAACACCGGGGAGCTGTTTTTT | CASSVGRGQNTGELFF
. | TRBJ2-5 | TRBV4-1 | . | TGCGCCAGCAGCCGGGGTGACAGAAAACAAGAGACCCAGTACTTC | CASSRGDRKQETQYF
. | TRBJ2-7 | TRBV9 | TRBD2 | TGTGCCAGCAGCGCACTAGCGGAGGCCTACGAGCAGTACTTC | CASSALAEAYEQYF
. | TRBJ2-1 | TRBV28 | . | TGTGCCAGCATTGGGCTTTCCGAGCAGTTCTTC | CASIGLSEQFF
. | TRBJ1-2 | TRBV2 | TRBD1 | TGTGCCAGCAGGCCACAGGGGGTCTATGGCTACACCTTC | CASRPQGVYGYTF
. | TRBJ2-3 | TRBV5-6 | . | TGTGCCAGCAGCTTGTGGGCAGATACGCAGTATTTT | CASSLWADTQYF
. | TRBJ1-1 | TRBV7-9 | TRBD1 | TGTGCCAGCAGCTCGACAGGGACCACTGAAGCTTTCTTT | CASSSTGTTEAFF
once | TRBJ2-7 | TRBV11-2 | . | TGTGCCAGCAGCTCGAGATCACAGGACAGTTCCTACGAGCAGTACTTC | CASSSRSQDSSYEQYF
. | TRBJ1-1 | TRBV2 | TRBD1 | TGTGCCAGCAGTGGACAGGGGCTGAACACTGAAGCTTTCTTT | CASSGQGLNTEAFF
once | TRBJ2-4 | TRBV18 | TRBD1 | TGTGCCAGCTCACCACTTGGACAGGGGAACATTCAGTACTTC | CASSPLGQGNIQYF
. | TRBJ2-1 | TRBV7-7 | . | TGTGCTAGCAGCTTAGCGTACCCAGAGCTAGAGTACAATGAGCAGTTCTTC | CASSLAYPELEYNEQFF
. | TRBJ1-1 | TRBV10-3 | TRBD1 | TGTGCCATCAGTGAGTCTAATAAGGAGGGGACAGGGACGGCTTTCTTT | CAISESNKEGTGTAFF
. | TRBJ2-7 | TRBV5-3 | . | TGTGCCAGAAGCTTGAGGGTCCCGGGACGGGTTACGTACGAGCAGTACTTC | CARSLRVPGRVTYEQYF
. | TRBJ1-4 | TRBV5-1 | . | TGCGCCAGCAGCTCTGGAGGAGCGGTACAGGAAAAACTGTTTTTT | CASSSGGAVQEKLFF
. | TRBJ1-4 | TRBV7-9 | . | TGTGCCAGCAGCTTGGTCCTTGCAACTAATGAAAAACTGTTTTTT | CASSLVLATNEKLFF
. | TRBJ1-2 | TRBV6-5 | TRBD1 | TGTGCCAGCAGGGCAGGGGGCGGCCATGGCTACACCTTC | CASRAGGGHGYTF
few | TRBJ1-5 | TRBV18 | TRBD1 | TGTGCCAGCTCACCCGACAGGGGGGGCAATCAGCCCCAGCATTTT | CASSPDRGGNQPQHF
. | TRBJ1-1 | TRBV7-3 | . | TGTGCCAGCAGCACCCAATCAGCGCAAAACACTGAAGCTTTCTTT | CASSTQSAQNTEAFF
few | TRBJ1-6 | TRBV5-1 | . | TGCGCCAGCAGCTTGTTGTCGGGGGATTCACCCCTCCACTTT | CASSLLSGDSPLHF
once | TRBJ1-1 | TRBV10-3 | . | TGTGCCATCCGTCCGGGGCCGGAGACTGAAGCTTTCTTT | CAIRPGPETEAFF
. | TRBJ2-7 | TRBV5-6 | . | TGTGCCAGCAGCTTGATGGGCTACGAGCAGTACTTC | CASSLMGYEQYF
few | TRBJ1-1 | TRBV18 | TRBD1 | TGTGCCAGCTCACCAGCGACAGGGATTGAAGCTTTCTTT | CASSPATGIEAFF
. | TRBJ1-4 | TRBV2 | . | TGTGCCAGCAGGGTACAGGGAAGCACCCGAGAAAAACTGTTTTTT | CASRVQGSTREKLFF
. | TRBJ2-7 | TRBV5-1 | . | TGCGCCAGCAGCTTGAATCGAGGGTCCGCCGAGCAGTACTTC | CASSLNRGSAEQYF
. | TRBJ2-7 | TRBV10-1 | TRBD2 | TGCGCCAGCAGTGAGTCGAGAGGGGACTACTACGAGCAGTACTTC | CASSESRGDYYEQYF
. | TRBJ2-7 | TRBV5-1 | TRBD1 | TGCGCCAGCAGCTCCGGGACAGGGGGATACGAGCAGTACTTC | CASSSGTGGYEQYF
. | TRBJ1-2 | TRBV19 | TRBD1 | TGTGCCAGTAGTATTGCTTTTGGGACAGGGGGCTATGGCTACACCTTC | CASSIAFGTGGYGYTF
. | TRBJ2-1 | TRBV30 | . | TGTGCCCACAATGAGCAGTTCTTC | CAHNEQFF
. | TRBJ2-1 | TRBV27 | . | TGTGCCAGCAGTTTATCGTGGAGACAGGTGGTGGGTGAGCAGTTCTTC | CASSLSWRQVVGEQFF
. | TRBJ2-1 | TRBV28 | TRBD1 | TGTGCCAGCAGTAAACGGACAGGGTCCTACAATGAGCAGTTCTTC | CASSKRTGSYNEQFF
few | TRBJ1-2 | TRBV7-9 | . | TGTGCCAGCAGCATCAGACAGGATAACTATGGCTACACCTTC | CASSIRQDNYGYTF
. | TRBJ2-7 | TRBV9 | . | TGTGCCAGCAGCGTAGCGGGCGCATCAGGACTCGAGCAGTACTTC | CASSVAGASGLEQYF
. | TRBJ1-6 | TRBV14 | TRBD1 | TGTGCCAGCAGCCAAGATTTAGGACAGGGTAATTCACCCCTCCACTTT | CASSQDLGQGNSPLHF
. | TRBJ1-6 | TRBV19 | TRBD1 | TGTGCCAGTAGTACCCGACCCCAGGGGGCCTTCTATAATTCACCCCTCCACTTT | CASSTRPQGAFYNSPLHF
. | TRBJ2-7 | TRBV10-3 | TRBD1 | TGTGCCATCATGGACAGGGACAGAGAGCAGTACTTC | CAIMDRDREQYF
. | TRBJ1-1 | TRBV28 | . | TGTGCCAGCAGCCGGTACAGTTCCGTTAACACTGAAGCTTTCTTT | CASSRYSSVNTEAFF
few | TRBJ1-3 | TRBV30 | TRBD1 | TGTGCCTGGAGTCCAGCAGGGGGTGGAAACACCATATATTTT | CAWSPAGGGNTIYF
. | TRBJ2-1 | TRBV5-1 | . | TGCGCCAGCAGCTCGGGGACCAAATACAATGAGCAGTTCTTC | CASSSGTKYNEQFF
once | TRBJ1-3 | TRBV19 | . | TGTGCCAGTAGGTCCCGGGTAGCTGGAAACACCATATATTTT | CASRSRVAGNTIYF
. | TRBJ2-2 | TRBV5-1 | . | TGCGCCAGCAGGCAGGAGTCAGCGAACACCGGGGAGCTGTTTTTT | CASRQESANTGELFF
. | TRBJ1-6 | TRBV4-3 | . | TGCGCCAGCAGCCAAGATTACGGTTCACCCCTCCACTTT | CASSQDYGSPLHF
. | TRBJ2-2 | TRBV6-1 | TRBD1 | TGTGCCAGCAGTCCCGGGACAGGCTACACCGGGGAGCTGTTTTTT | CASSPGTGYTGELFF
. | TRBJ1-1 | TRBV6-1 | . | TGTGCCAGCAAATTAACCCACGGATTTGGAGCTTTCTTT | CASKLTHGFGAFF
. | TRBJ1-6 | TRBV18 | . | TGTGCCAGCTCACAAGGGGGAGATAATTCACCCCTCCACTTT | CASSQGGDNSPLHF
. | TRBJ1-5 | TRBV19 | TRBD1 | TGTGCCAGTAGTAACGACAGGGTTAGCAATCAGCCCCAGCATTTT | CASSNDRVSNQPQHF
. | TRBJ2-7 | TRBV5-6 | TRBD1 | TGTGCCAGCAGAACGACAGGGGAGCCCTACGAGCAGTACTTC | CASRTTGEPYEQYF
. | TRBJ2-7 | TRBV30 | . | TGTGCCTGGAGGGTCTCGGGGGCGGCCTCCTACGAGCAGTACTTC | CAWRVSGAASYEQYF
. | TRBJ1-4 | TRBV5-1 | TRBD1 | TGCGCCAGCAGCTTGGAGGGGACAGGGCATGAAAAACTGTTTTTT | CASSLEGTGHEKLFF
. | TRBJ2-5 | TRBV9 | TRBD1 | TGTGCCAGCAGCGCCCCGGGACGACAGGGGACCCAGTACTTC | CASSAPGRQGTQYF
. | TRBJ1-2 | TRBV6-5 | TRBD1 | TGTGCCAGCAGCCCCCGGGACAGGAAGAACTATGGCTACACCTTC | CASSPRDRKNYGYTF
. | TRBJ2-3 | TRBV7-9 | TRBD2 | TGTGCCAGCAGCTTACCAGGACTAGCTGGAAGTCCGCAGTATTTT | CASSLPGLAGSPQYF
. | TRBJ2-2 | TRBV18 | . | TGTGCCAGCTCACCAATTTCAGGCCAAGGGGCCGGGGAGCTGTTTTTT | CASSPISGQGAGELFF
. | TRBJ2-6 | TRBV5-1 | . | TGCGCCAGCAGCTTGGTCGGTAGACAGGTCCCCCCCTCTGGGGCCAACGTCCTGACTTTC | CASSLVGRQVPPSGANVLTF
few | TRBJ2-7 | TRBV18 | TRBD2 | TGTGCCAGCTCATTTGGGACTAGCGGTTCCTACGAGCAGTACTTC | CASSFGTSGSYEQYF
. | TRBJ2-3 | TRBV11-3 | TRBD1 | TGTGCCAGCAGCTTAAGGACAGGGGGAGATACGCAGTATTTT | CASSLRTGGDTQYF